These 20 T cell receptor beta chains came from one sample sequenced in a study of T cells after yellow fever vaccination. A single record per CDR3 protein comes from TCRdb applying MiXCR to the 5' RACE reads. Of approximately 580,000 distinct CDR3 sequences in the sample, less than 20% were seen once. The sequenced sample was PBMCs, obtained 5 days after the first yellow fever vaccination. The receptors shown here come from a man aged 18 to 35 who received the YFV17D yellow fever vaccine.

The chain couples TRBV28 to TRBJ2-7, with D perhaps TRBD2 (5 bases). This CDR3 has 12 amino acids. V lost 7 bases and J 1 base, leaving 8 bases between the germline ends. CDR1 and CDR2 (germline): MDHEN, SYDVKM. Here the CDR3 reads CASTGKSYEQYV. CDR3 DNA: TGTGCCAGCACCGGGAAGTCCTACGAGCAGTACGTC.

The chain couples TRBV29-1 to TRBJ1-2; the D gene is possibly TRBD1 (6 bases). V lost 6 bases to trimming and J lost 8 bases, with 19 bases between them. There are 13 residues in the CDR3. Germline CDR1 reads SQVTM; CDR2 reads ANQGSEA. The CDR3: CSVLGGGGKGYTF. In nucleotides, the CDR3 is TGCAGCGTCCTCGGGGGCGGGGGTAAAGGCTACACCTTC.

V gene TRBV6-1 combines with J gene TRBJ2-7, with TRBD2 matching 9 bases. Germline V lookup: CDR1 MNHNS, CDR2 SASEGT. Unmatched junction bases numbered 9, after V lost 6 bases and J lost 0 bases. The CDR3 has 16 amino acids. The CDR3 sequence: CASSRTTGLASYEQYF. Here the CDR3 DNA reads TGTGCCAGCAGCCGGACGACGGGACTAGCCTCCTACGAGCAGTACTTC.

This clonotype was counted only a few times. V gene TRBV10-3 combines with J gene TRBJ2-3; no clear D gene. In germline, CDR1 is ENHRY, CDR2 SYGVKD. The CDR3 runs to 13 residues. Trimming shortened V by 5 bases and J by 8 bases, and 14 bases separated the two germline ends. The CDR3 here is CAISSDPAGTQYF. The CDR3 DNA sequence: TGTGCCATCAGTTCAGACCCGGCCGGTACGCAGTATTTT.

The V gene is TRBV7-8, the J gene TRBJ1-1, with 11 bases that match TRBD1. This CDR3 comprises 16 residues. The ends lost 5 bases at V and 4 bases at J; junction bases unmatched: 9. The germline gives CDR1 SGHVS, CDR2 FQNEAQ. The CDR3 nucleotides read TGTGCCAGCAGCCCACGGACAGGGGGCTTAGGCACTGAAGCTTTCTTT. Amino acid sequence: CASSPRTGGLGTEAFF.

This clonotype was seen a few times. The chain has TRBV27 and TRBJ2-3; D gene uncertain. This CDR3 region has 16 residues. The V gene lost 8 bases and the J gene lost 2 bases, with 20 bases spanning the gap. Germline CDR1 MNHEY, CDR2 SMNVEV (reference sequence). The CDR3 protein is CASSPEAALYTDTQYF. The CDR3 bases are TGTGCCAGCTCCCCCGAGGCTGCCCTGTACACAGATACGCAGTATTTT.

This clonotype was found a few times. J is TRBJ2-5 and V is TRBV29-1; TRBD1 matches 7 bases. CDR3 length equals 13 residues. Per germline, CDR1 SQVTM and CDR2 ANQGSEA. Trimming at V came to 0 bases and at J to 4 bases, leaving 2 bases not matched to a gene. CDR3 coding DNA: TGCAGCGTTGAAGATTGGACAGGAGAGACCCAGTACTTC. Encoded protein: CSVEDWTGETQYF. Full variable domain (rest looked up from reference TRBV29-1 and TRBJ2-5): SAVISQKPSRDICQRGTSLTIQCQVDSQVTMMFWYRQQPGQSLTLIATANQGSEATYESGFVIDKFPISRPNLTFSTLTVSNMSPEDSSIYLCSVEDWTGETQYFGPGTRLLVL.

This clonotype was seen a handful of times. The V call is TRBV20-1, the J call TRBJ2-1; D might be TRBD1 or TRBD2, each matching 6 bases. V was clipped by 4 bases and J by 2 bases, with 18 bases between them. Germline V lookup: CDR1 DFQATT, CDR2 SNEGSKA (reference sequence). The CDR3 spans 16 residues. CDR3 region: CSATRQASGAYNEQFF. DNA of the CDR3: TGCAGTGCTACCAGACAGGCCTCGGGAGCCTACAATGAGCAGTTCTTC.

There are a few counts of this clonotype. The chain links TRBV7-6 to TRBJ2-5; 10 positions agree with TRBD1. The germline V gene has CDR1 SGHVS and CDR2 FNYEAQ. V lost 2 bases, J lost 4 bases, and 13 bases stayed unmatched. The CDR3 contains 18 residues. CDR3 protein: CASSLTPQTGGLGETQYF. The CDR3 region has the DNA TGTGCCAGCAGCTTAACCCCCCAGACAGGGGGCTTGGGAGAGACCCAGTACTTC. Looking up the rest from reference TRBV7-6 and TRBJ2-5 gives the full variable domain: GAGVSQSPRYKVTKRGQDVALRCDPISGHVSLYWYRQALGQGPEFLTYFNYEAQQDKSGLPNDRFSAERPEGSISTLTIQRTEQRDSAMYRCASSLTPQTGGLGETQYFGPGTRLLVL.

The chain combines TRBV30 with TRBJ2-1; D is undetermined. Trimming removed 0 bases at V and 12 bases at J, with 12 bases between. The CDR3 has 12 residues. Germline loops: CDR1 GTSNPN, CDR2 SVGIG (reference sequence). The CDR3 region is CAWSVDLIGQFF. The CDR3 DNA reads TGTGCCTGGAGTGTAGACCTCATAGGGCAGTTCTTC.

The CDR3, as DNA: TGTGCCAGCAGTTATAGAAACCCGGGCTGGGGCATCGGAGAGACCCAGTACTTC. Translated: CASSYRNPGWGIGETQYF. This sequence joins TRBV6-5 and TRBJ2-5; weak D call: TRBD1 (5 bases). This CDR3 has 18 residues. CDR1 and CDR2 from the germline V gene are MNHEY and SVGAGI. Deletions cut 3 bases from V and 4 bases from J, with 24 bases between.

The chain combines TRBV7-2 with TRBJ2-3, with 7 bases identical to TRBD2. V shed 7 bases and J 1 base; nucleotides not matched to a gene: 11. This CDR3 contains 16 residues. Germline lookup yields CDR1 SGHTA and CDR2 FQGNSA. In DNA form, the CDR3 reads TGTGCCAGCAACAAAGTGAGCGGGGTTGGCACAGATACGCAGTATTTT. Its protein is CASNKVSGVGTDTQYF.

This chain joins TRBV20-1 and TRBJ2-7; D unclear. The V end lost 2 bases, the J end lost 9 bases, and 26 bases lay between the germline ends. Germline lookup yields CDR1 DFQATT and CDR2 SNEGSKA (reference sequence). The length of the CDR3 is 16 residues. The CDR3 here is CSARPRKAPTPHGQYF. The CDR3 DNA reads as TGCAGTGCTAGACCACGGAAGGCCCCCACCCCTCATGGGCAGTACTTC.

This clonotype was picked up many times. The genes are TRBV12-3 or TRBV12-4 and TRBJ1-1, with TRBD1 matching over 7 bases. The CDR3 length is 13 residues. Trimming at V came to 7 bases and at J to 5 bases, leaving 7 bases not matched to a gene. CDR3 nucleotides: TGTGCCAGCAATAGACAGGGCTGGACTGAAGCTTTCTTT. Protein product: CASNRQGWTEAFF.

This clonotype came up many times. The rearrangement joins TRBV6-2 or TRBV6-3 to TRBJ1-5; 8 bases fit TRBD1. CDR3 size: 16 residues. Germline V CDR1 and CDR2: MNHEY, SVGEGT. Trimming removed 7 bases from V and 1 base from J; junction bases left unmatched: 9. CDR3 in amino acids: CASTYGGQGSNQPQHF. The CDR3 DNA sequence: TGTGCCAGCACCTATGGAGGACAGGGAAGCAATCAGCCCCAGCATTTT.

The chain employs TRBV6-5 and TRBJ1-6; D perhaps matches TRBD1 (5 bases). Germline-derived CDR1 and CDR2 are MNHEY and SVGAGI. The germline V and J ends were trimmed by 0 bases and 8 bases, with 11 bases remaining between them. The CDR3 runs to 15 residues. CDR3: CASSYSGTRDSPLHF. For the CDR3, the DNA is TGTGCCAGCAGTTACTCGGGGACGAGGGATTCACCCCTCCACTTT.

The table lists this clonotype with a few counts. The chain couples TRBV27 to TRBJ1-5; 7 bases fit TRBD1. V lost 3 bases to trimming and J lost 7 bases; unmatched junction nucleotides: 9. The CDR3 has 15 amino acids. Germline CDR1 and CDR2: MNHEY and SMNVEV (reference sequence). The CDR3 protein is CASSFGGGLNQPQHF. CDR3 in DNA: TGTGCCAGCAGTTTTGGAGGGGGCCTAAACCAGCCCCAGCATTTT.

The CDR3 DNA reads as TGTGCCAGCAGCTCCGGGACAGCAACCTACAATGAGCAGTTCTTC. Protein product: CASSSGTATYNEQFF. V gene TRBV11-3 combines with J gene TRBJ2-1, with 7 positions matching TRBD1. From germline, CDR1 is SGHNT and CDR2 YENEEA. V lost 4 bases to trimming and J lost 2 bases; unmatched junction nucleotides: 5. The CDR3 is made up of 15 amino acids. The entire variable domain, with the rest obtained from reference TRBV11-3 and TRBJ2-1, is as follows: EAGVVQSPRYKIIEKKQPVAFWCNPISGHNTLYWYLQNLGQGPELLIRYENEEAVDDSQLPKDRFSAERLKGVDSTLKIQPAELGDSAVYLCASSSGTATYNEQFFGPGTRLTVL.

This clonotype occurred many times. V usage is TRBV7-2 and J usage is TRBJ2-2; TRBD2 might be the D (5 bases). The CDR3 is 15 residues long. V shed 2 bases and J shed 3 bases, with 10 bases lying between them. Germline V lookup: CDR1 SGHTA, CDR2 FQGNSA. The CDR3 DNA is TGTGCCAGCAGCTTATCCGGGGTGGACACCGGGGAGCTGTTTTTT. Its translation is CASSLSGVDTGELFF. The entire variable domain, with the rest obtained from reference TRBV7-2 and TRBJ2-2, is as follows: GAGVSQSPSNKVTEKGKDVELRCDPISGHTALYWYRQSLGQGLEFLIYFQGNSAPDKSGLPSDRFSAERTGGSVSTLTIQRTQQEDSAVYLCASSLSGVDTGELFFGEGSRLTVL.

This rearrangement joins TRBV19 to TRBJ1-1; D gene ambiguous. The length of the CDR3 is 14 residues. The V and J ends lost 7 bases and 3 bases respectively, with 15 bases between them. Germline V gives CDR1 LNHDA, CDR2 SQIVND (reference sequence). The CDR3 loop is CASTTYLAYTEAFF. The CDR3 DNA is TGTGCCAGTACCACCTACCTGGCGTACACTGAAGCTTTCTTT.